The text below deals with one T cell receptor beta chain. Its antigen remains unidentified. This entry belongs to a study of OX40 agonist ivuxolimab in advanced cancers. Overall study context: The patients got ivuxolimab, which is an agonistic anti-OX40 (CD134) antibody. At 75% to 90% male, the cohort had a mean age of 60 years, ranging from about 20 to 80.

Sequenced by immunoSEQ multiplex PCR; TCRdb stores in-frame clones only, minus some. The sample carries approximately 49,000 clones, roughly 85% recorded once. Study-level results: Clonal expansion in partial responders at 0.1-3.0 mg/kg ranked among the lowest.

Drawing of blood for sampling happened at baseline, at cycle 4 day 1, and at cycle 7 day 1. The clonotype originates from an adult with an advanced solid tumor such as melanoma, head and neck, liver or kidney cancer. The specimen was CD4+ or CD8+ T cells sorted from blood, collected in a trial of the OX40 agonist ivuxolimab.

CDR3 amino acids: CASSVGQGAGANVLTF. CDR3 nucleotides: TGTGCCAGCAGCGTAGGGCAGGGGGCTGGGGCCAACGTCCTGACTTTC. The chain uses TRBV9 and TRBJ2-6, with 7 bases that match TRBD1. The CDR3 totals 16 residues. Trimming removed 0 bases from V and 2 bases from J; junction bases left unmatched: 2. The germline V gene has CDR1 SGDLS and CDR2 YYNGEE.